The TCR beta chain under discussion was sequenced for a study of siplizumab effects on memory and regulatory T cells. The CDR3 totals 14 residues. CDR1 is MNHNS, CDR2 SASEGT, per germline. V was trimmed by 7 bases and J by 4 bases, leaving 14 bases between them. Data came from immunoSEQ multiplex PCR; TCRdb stores just in-frame clones and leaves some out. The sample yields some 120,000 clones, less than 95% seen once. The genes are TRBV6-1 and TRBJ1-3, with D unclear. Sequenced sample: non-Treg CD4+ T cells sorted from blood. The receptor was isolated from a human donor in good health. CDR3 in amino acids: CASKTRIFGNTIYF. In DNA, the CDR3 is TGTGCCAGCAAGACGCGGATTTTCGGAAACACCATATATTTT.